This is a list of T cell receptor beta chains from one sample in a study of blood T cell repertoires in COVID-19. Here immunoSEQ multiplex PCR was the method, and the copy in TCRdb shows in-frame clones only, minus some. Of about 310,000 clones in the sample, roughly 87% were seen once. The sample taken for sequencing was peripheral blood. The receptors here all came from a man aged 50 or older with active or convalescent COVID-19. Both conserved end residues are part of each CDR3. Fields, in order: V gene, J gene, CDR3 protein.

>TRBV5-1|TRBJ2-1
CASSILTASSYNEQFF
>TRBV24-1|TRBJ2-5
CATSDFRGTQYF
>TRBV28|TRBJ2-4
CASSFGQGRDIQYF
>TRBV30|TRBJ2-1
CAWSQAGGLFRNEQFF
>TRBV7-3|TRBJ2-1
CASSFYLLAGLSSDEQFF
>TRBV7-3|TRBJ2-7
CASSKTGGPYEQYF
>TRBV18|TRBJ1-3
CASSPKGQNSGNTIYF
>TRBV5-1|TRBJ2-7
CASSFTSGRYEQYF
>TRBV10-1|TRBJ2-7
CASSESLLGGISQGLYF
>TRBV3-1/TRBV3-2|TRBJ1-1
CASSQERGTEAFF
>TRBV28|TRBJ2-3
CASSFGGRDTQYF
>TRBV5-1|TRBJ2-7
CASSLMGQGIYEQYF
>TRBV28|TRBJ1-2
CASSRGLTGANYGYTF
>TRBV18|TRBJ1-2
CASSPSSDTGYGYTF
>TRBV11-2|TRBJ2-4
CASSLGLATSGDIQYF
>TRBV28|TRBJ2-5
CASSSGGYLGQETQYF
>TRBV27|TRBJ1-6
CASSAQGIGSPLHF
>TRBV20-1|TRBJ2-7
CSASGQGSSYEQYF
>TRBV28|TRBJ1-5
CASSLGGHSNQPQHF
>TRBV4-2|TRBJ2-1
CASSQASGGGLRNEQFF
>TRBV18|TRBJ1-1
CASSPNSRGGTEAFF
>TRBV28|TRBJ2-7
CASSRPGQGADEQYF
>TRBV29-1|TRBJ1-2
CSDHERTGNYGYTF
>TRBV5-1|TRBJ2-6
CASSLAPRATGANVLTF
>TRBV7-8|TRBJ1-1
CASSLGGDGTEAFF
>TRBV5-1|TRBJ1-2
CASSPDRLKGYTF
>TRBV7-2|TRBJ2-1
CASSSWTSGSSNEQFF
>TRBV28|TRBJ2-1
CASSPPTGSSYNEQFF
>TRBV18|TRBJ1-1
CASSPPRGTGEAFF
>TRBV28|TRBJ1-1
CASSSPGEVTEAFF
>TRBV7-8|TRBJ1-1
CASSLAAARTEAFF
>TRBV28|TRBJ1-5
CASSSGNQPQHF
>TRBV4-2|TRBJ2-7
CASSQDSTSGFYEQYF
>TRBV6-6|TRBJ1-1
CASSYSIGAYTEAFF
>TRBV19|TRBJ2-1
CASSRTSGRTRGSYNEQFF
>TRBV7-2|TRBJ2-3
CASRPPGLATDTQYF
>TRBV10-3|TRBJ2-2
CATTSGMNTGELFF
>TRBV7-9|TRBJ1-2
CASSLRLDTGIRGYTF
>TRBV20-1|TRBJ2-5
CSASSQETQYF
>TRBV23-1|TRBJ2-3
CASSLKRADTQYF
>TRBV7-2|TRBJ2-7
CASSWSGTGSYEQYF
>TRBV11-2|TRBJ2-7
CASRRGLAELSYEQYF
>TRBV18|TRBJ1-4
CASSPNAGGLLEKLFF
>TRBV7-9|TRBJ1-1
CASSLVSGNTEAFF
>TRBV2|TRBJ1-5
CASSPGRAYSNQPQHF
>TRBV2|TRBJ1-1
CASTQTGWTEAFF
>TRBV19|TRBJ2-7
CATSNQLDSYEQYF
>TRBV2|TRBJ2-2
CASRDSHTGELFF
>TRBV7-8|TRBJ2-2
CASSLGGGDTGELFF